One and the same sample provided the 27 T cell receptor beta chains below, sequenced in a study of OX40 agonist ivuxolimab in advanced cancers. TCRdb keeps only in-frame clones here, not all; method: immunoSEQ multiplex PCR. The sample yields some 67,000 clones, around 89% seen once. This specimen was CD4+ or CD8+ T cells sorted from blood, taken in a trial of the OX40 agonist ivuxolimab. All receptors derive from an adult with an advanced solid tumor such as melanoma, head and neck, liver or kidney cancer.

The CDR3 sequence is CASSAGQGGNYGYTF. CDR3 bases: TGTGCCAGTAGCGCCGGACAGGGGGGTAACTATGGCTACACCTTC. V usage is TRBV19 and J usage is TRBJ1-2; 10 bases line up with TRBD1. The germline CDR1 and CDR2 sequences are LNHDA and SQIVND (reference sequence). The CDR3 totals 15 residues. Losses at the gene ends were 6 bases for V and 1 base for J; bases not matched to a gene: 5.

This clone was counted a single time. The chain uses TRBV2 and TRBJ1-1, with unresolved D. CDR3 length equals 14 residues. CDR1 is SNHLY and CDR2 is FYNNEI in the germline V gene. V was clipped by 3 bases and J by 5 bases, with 13 bases between them. CDR3 region: CASSDKVSDTEAFF. CDR3 DNA sequence: TGTGCCAGCAGTGACAAGGTATCGGATACTGAAGCTTTCTTT.

This chain joins TRBV18 and TRBJ2-3, with D perhaps TRBD2 (6 bases). Germline-derived CDR1 and CDR2 are KGHSH and LQKENI. With 3 bases removed from V and 4 bases from J, the gap between germline ends came to 8 bases. The CDR3 is made up of 13 amino acids. The DNA for the CDR3 is TGTGCCAGCTCACCCAGGGAGGCAGATACGCAGTATTTT. As protein: CASSPREADTQYF. The entire variable domain, with the rest obtained from reference TRBV18 and TRBJ2-3, is as follows: NAGVMQNPRHLVRRRGQEARLRCSPMKGHSHVYWYRQLPEEGLKFMVYLQKENIIDESGMPKERFSAEFPKEGPSILRIQQVVRGDSAAYFCASSPREADTQYFGPGTRLTVL.

V gene TRBV19 combines with J gene TRBJ1-2, with 9 bases matching TRBD1. The J segment lost 4 bases and the V segment lost 4 bases, leaving 7 bases of the junction unmatched. Germline CDR1 is LNHDA and CDR2 is SQIVND (reference sequence). This CDR3 has 15 amino acids. The CDR3 loop is CASSTRDRETYGYTF. CDR3 bases: TGTGCCAGTAGTACTCGGGACAGGGAGACCTATGGCTACACCTTC.

This CDR3 reads CATSVAAVRDTQYF. In DNA, the CDR3 is TGCGCCACCTCGGTAGCCGCTGTTAGGGATACGCAGTATTTT. This chain joins TRBV5-1 and TRBJ2-3, with D hard to call. The CDR3 is made up of 14 amino acids. Trimming took 9 bases from V and 6 from J, leaving 20 bases between them. Germline values: CDR1 SGHRS, CDR2 YFSETQ.

A single count supports this clone. The chain's CDR3 is CASSLVGYQQETQYF. CDR3 DNA: TGCGCCAGCAGCTTGGTGGGGTACCAACAAGAGACCCAGTACTTC. V is TRBV5-1 and J is TRBJ2-5; D unresolved. Germline loops: CDR1 SGHRS, CDR2 YFSETQ. V was shortened by 0 bases and J by 2 bases, with 11 bases between the two germline ends. CDR3 length: 15 amino acids.

The gene calls are TRBV19 and TRBJ1-5, with 8 bases lining up with TRBD1. In germline, CDR1 is LNHDA, CDR2 SQIVND (reference sequence). The CDR3 has 16 residues. Trimming took 3 bases from V and 5 from J; bases not matched to a gene: 9. CDR3 DNA sequence: TGTGCCAGTAGTATCCAGACAGGGGCAGGGGATCAGCCCCAGCATTTT. It translates to CASSIQTGAGDQPQHF.

The chain uses TRBV2 and TRBJ1-5, with D possibly TRBD1 on 5 matching bases. V lost 0 bases to trimming and J lost 0 bases, with 15 bases between them. CDR3 length: 18 residues. Germline V gene data show CDR1 as SNHLY and CDR2 as FYNNEI. CDR3 sequence (DNA): TGTGCCAGCAGTGAAGCGCTTCTGGGCAGGGATAGCAATCAGCCCCAGCATTTT. The encoded protein is CASSEALLGRDSNQPQHF.

The CDR3 is CASSPPGARDTGELFF. CDR3 nucleotides: TGTGCCAGCTCACCACCGGGGGCGAGGGACACCGGGGAGCTGTTTTTT. The rearrangement links TRBV18 to TRBJ2-2, with D perhaps TRBD1 (6 bases). Germline lookup yields CDR1 KGHSH and CDR2 LQKENI. The V end lost 0 bases, the J end lost 3 bases, and 11 bases lay between the germline ends. The length of the CDR3 is 16 residues.

In this sample, this clone is medium-sized. V and J are TRBV5-1 and TRBJ1-3; a weak D match, TRBD1 (6 bases). The CDR3 contains 15 residues. V lost 4 bases and J lost 0, with 11 bases in between. The germline CDR1 and CDR2 sequences are SGHRS and YFSETQ. Written as DNA, the CDR3 is TGCGCCAGCAGCCCCAAGGGGGGCTCTGGAAACACCATATATTTT. This encodes CASSPKGGSGNTIYF.

The chain couples TRBV4-1 to TRBJ2-1, with TRBD1 identical over 10 bases. CDR3 length equals 16 residues. From germline, CDR1 is MGHRA and CDR2 YSYEKL. Germline trimming cut 6 bases from V and 7 bases from J; bases unmatched to any gene: 12. CDR3 sequence reads: CASREVKGQGKNEQFF. CDR3 DNA: TGCGCCAGCAGGGAAGTAAAGGGACAGGGGAAAAATGAGCAGTTCTTC.

The chain couples TRBV29-1 to TRBJ1-1; D is possibly TRBD1 (6 bases). This CDR3 comprises 13 residues. The germline V gene has CDR1 SQVTM and CDR2 ANQGSEA. Trimming took off 7 bases at V and 1 base at J, with 13 bases between the two ends. The CDR3, as DNA: TGCAGCGCCGGGGGCGCGGGGAACACTGAAGCTTTCTTT. Protein product: CSAGGAGNTEAFF. Full variable domain (missing parts from reference TRBV29-1 and TRBJ1-1): SAVISQKPSRDICQRGTSLTIQCQVDSQVTMMFWYRQQPGQSLTLIATANQGSEATYESGFVIDKFPISRPNLTFSTLTVSNMSPEDSSIYLCSAGGAGNTEAFFGQGTRLTVV.

The genes are TRBV5-1 and TRBJ1-6; 7 bases are a match to TRBD1. The CDR3 extends over 18 amino acids. Germline V gene sequence: CDR1 SGHRS, CDR2 YFSETQ. J was trimmed by 0 bases and V by 1 base; bases with no gene match: 7. The CDR3: CASSLLGQHSSYNSPLHF. The CDR3 DNA reads as TGCGCCAGCAGCTTGTTGGGACAGCATAGCTCCTATAATTCACCCCTCCACTTT.

V usage is TRBV5-1 and J usage is TRBJ2-5; a weak D match, TRBD2 (5 bases). Trimming cost V 4 bases and J 3 bases, with 16 bases left between them. In germline, CDR1 is SGHRS, CDR2 YFSETQ. The CDR3 length is 15 residues. CDR3 DNA: TGCGCCAGCAGCCAAGTCCGGGGAAGGGAAGAGACCCAGTACTTC. As protein: CASSQVRGREETQYF.

To note about this clone: The sample has other DNA sequences that encode this CDR3 too. The chain couples TRBV28 to TRBJ2-7; D is perhaps TRBD1 (6 bases). From germline, CDR1 is MDHEN and CDR2 SYDVKM. With 4 bases removed from V and 3 bases from J, the gap between germline ends came to 13 bases. There are 14 residues in the CDR3. The CDR3 protein is CASSSPGTHYEQYF. The DNA for the CDR3 is TGTGCCAGCAGTTCTCCCGGGACACACTACGAGCAGTACTTC.

The rearrangement links TRBV14 to TRBJ2-1; the D gene is possibly TRBD1 (6 bases). V lost 2 bases and J 4 bases, leaving 12 bases between the germline ends. CDR3 size: 15 residues. CDR1 is SGHDN and CDR2 is FVKESK in the germline V gene. CDR3 bases: TGTGCCAGCAGCCAACAGGGACACTTGTACAATGAGCAGTTCTTC. Its translation: CASSQQGHLYNEQFF.

V and J are TRBV19 and TRBJ2-2, with TRBD2 as a possible D gene (6 bases). Germline V gene lookup returns CDR1 LNHDA and CDR2 SQIVND (reference sequence). The germline V and J ends were trimmed by 9 bases and 4 bases, with 12 bases remaining between them. The CDR3 spans 13 residues. The CDR3 sequence: CASRGISTGELFF. The CDR3 nucleotides read TGTGCCAGCCGGGGGATAAGCACCGGGGAGCTGTTTTTT.

The CDR3 sequence is CASKEGEPGNTIYF. CDR3 coding DNA: TGTGCCAGTAAAGAGGGAGAACCTGGAAACACCATATATTTT. The J gene is TRBJ1-3, the V gene TRBV19; the D is unclear. Germline CDR1 is LNHDA and CDR2 is SQIVND (reference sequence). This CDR3 contains 14 residues. V lost 7 bases and J 2 bases, leaving 12 bases between the germline ends.

This clone appeared a single time. The J gene is TRBJ2-5, the V gene TRBV7-2; D may be TRBD2 (7 bases). Germline V lookup: CDR1 SGHTA, CDR2 FQGNSA. Trimming removed 6 bases from V and 4 bases from J, with 15 bases in between. This CDR3 is 14 amino acids long. The CDR3 loop is CASRRGGLGETQYF. In DNA form, the CDR3 reads TGTGCCAGCAGAAGGGGGGGCCTGGGAGAGACCCAGTACTTC.

CDR3 in amino acids: CASQGDEQYF. CDR3 sequence (DNA): TGTGCCAGCCAGGGGGACGAGCAGTACTTC. The gene calls are TRBV18 and TRBJ2-7, with TRBD1 matching over 7 bases. Germline lookup yields CDR1 KGHSH and CDR2 LQKENI. Losses at the gene ends were 8 bases for V and 5 bases for J; bases not matched to a gene: 0. This CDR3 is 10 amino acids long.

V and J are TRBV27 and TRBJ2-6; D is unclear. V lost 9 bases to trimming and J lost 0 bases, with 9 bases between them. The CDR3 length is 14 residues. Germline CDR1 is MNHEY and CDR2 is SMNVEV (reference sequence). CDR3 nucleotide sequence: TGTGCCAGTAAAAGGTCCTCTGGGGCCAACGTCCTGACTTTC. It encodes CASKRSSGANVLTF.

In this sample, this clone turned up a few times. This chain uses TRBV30 with TRBJ1-5; TRBD1 agrees at 7 bases. V lost 1 base, J lost 6 bases, and 3 bases stayed unmatched. The CDR3 extends over 13 amino acids. Per the germline V gene, CDR1 is GTSNPN and CDR2 is SVGIG (reference sequence). The CDR3, as DNA: TGTGCCTGGAGTGGAGGGGGCGGTCAGCCCCAGCATTTT. It specifies CAWSGGGGQPQHF. Drawing the rest from reference TRBV30 and TRBJ1-5, the complete variable domain is SQTIHQWPATLVQPVGSPLSLECTVEGTSNPNLYWYRQAAGRGLQLLFYSVGIGQISSEVPQNLSASRPQDRQFILSSKKLLLSDSGFYLCAWSGGGGQPQHFGDGTRLSIL.

The chain uses TRBV30 and TRBJ1-4; the D is unclear. The germline V and J ends were trimmed by 5 bases and 5 bases, with 9 bases remaining between them. CDR3 length: 12 residues. Looked up from germline, CDR1 is GTSNPN and CDR2 is SVGIG (reference sequence). The chain's CDR3 is CAWGVSNEKLFF. DNA for the CDR3: TGTGCCTGGGGGGTTAGCAATGAAAAACTGTTTTTT.

The rearrangement joins TRBV10-3 to TRBJ2-5; 7 nucleotides line up with TRBD1. After removal of 6 bases from V and 5 bases from J, the junction contained 6 bases not matched to a gene. Germline V gene data show CDR1 as ENHRY and CDR2 as SYGVKD. The CDR3 is made up of 13 amino acids. This CDR3 is CAIRTGTEETQYF. In DNA form, the CDR3 reads TGTGCCATCAGAACCGGGACAGAGGAGACCCAGTACTTC.

The V gene is TRBV6-4, the J gene TRBJ2-3; 11 nucleotides agree with TRBD1. There are 15 residues in the CDR3. Losses at the gene ends were 6 bases for V and 2 bases for J; bases not matched to a gene: 4. From germline, CDR1 is MRHNA and CDR2 SNTAGT. The DNA of the CDR3 is TGTGCCAGCAGCCTCGGACAGGGGGCCACAGATACGCAGTATTTT. This sequence encodes CASSLGQGATDTQYF.

V usage is TRBV6-1 and J usage is TRBJ1-1; 8 nucleotides align to TRBD1. Germline loops: CDR1 MNHNS, CDR2 SASEGT. The CDR3 consists of 14 residues. V shed 9 bases, J shed 6 bases, and the junction held 12 bases outside the gene matches. This chain's CDR3 is CASKQGVDMAEAFF. The CDR3 DNA reads TGTGCCAGTAAACAGGGGGTAGATATGGCTGAAGCTTTCTTT.

This CDR3 is CASSRGDSPYEQYF. In DNA, the CDR3 is TGTGCCAGCAGTCGGGGGGACAGCCCCTACGAGCAGTACTTC. This chain connects TRBV6-5 to TRBJ2-7; D could derive from TRBD1 or TRBD2 (7 bases each). The CDR3 length is 14 residues. V was pared by 5 bases and J by 2 bases, with 13 bases between. In germline, CDR1 is MNHEY, CDR2 SVGAGI.